This record looks at one T cell receptor beta chain sequence and its context. The specificity of this receptor is unknown. No much larger clone exists at a distance of one base, and base qualities are not known. This sample was included in a study of blood T cell repertoires in COVID-19 (dated by TCRdb to the early 2020s). For context, the study as a whole: Samples from collaborators originated in the United States, Italy and Spain and spanned both the acute and convalescent phases of COVID-19. A freely available public database, intended as a resource for researchers studying the immune response to SARS-CoV-2, is where the repertoires were released. Deeply sampled blood TCRbeta repertoires from subjects exposed to, actively infected with, or recovered from COVID-19 were included in the dataset. Where available, HLA class I and class II types were obtained from metadata supplied by the sample provider rather than from assay-based typing. The prospective study material was composed of cDNA or gDNA derived from T cells, B-cell-depleted T cells, or PBMCs. A de-identified subject ID, COVID-19 status, age in years and sex were almost always included in the sample metadata. The samples were drawn from two sources: the first 160 participants of the ongoing ImmuneRACE study, and 1,254 subjects contributed by 6 global collaborators. What the authors observed across the whole study: The amount of clinical and demographic metadata varied by source and participant and was provided uncurated.

The germline V and J ends show losses of 6 bases and 0 bases respectively, and no gene match explains 6 bases of the junction. There are 15 amino acids in the CDR3, from cysteine to phenylalanine inclusive. Only the CDR3 DNA is retained, 45 bases long and in frame from the first base. CDR1 is given as SGHAT and CDR2 as FQDESV, both from the germline V gene (reference sequence). The collaborating institutions used their own protocols to collect whole blood in K2EDTA tubes. For TCRbeta analysis, collaborator samples were shipped as frozen whole blood, as isolated PBMCs, or as DNA extracted from either sample type. TCRbeta CDR3 regions were amplified from genomic DNA by means of the immunoSEQ Assay, a bias-controlled multiplex PCR. The paper's processing steps were these. The number of nucleated cells in each sample was estimated from the amplification of reference gene primers within the assay. To quantify the absolute abundance of each unique TCRbeta CDR3 rearrangement, sequence reads were collapsed and filtered. Productive Simpson clonality was computed per sample as the square root of Simpson's diversity index over productive rearrangements. Drawn from immuneACCESS, this table holds only the in-frame rearrangements with V and J called that TCRdb kept. Clones are partly lost; checked studies trace under half to an unresolved V gene and leave the rest unexplained. V and J calls and clone size are as listed in that table; D and trimming were resolved from the DNA. The sample profile shows roughly 200,000 clones; 84% of them were found once. The leading ten clones occupy 15% to 20% of the sample.

The specimen was peripheral blood. The sequence is built from TRBV11-1 and TRBJ2-3; TRBD2 matches 7 bases in the middle. The receptor comes from a woman older than 75 with active or convalescent COVID-19. The CDR3 reads CASSWGGSSTDTQYF. The DNA sequence follows: TGTGCCAGCAGTTGGGGGGGGTCTAGCACAGATACGCAGTATTTT.